Sequencing of this T cell receptor (beta chain) was carried out in a study of shared clonotypes between healthy human individuals. For this clone: Its antigen is as yet unknown.

Subsets obtained from CD4+ cells comprised CD45RA+ naive and CD45RA-negative memory cells. The CDR3 length is 13 residues. Trimming took 3 bases from V and 4 from J, leaving 10 bases between them. Germline CDR1 and CDR2: WNHNN and SYGVQD (reference sequence). Genomic DNA per cell subset filled all wells of several immunoSEQ plates. Sequencing used immunoSEQ multiplex PCR; TCRdb keeps in-frame clones, though not all of them. The repertoire holds about 1.5 million clones, approximately 98% seen once, with around 0.45% in the top ten. Overall study results and limits: The expectation was that sequencing depth would affect clonotype sharing among donors. Clonotypes shared by all four sorted-subset donors had higher generation probabilities than non-shared clonotypes.

Sequenced material: naive CD4+ T cells sorted from blood. Subset denoted: CD45RA+ positively selected. The rearrangement links TRBV10-1 to TRBJ2-7, with D possibly matching TRBD1 (5 bases). The clonotype originates from a man aged 25 to 40 in good health. CDR3 coding DNA: TGCGCCAGCAGTGATTGGACACCTTACGAGCAGTACTTC. It codes for CASSDWTPYEQYF.